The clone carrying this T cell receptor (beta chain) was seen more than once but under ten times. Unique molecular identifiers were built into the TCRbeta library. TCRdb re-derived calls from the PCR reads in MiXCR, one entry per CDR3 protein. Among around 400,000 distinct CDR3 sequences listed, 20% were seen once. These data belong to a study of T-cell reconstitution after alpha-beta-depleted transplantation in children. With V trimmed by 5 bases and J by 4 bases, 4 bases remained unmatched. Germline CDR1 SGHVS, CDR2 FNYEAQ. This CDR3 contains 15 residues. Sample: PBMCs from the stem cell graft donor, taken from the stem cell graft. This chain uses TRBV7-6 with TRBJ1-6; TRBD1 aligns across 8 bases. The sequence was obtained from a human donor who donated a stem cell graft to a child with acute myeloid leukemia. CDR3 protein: CASSLRTGYNSPLHF. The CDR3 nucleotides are TGTGCCAGCAGCCTGCGGACAGGGTATAATTCACCCCTCCACTTT.